The 3 T cell receptor beta chains listed next were all sequenced from one sample in a study of spatial heterogeneity in lung cancer. Findings and limits, study-wide: Expanded intratumoral alpha and beta TCR counts tracked tumor mutation counts.

A single record per CDR3 protein comes from TCRdb applying MiXCR to the 5' RACE reads. The sample lists tens of thousands of distinct CDR3 sequences, about 15% occurring once. Documented time point: sample taken at primary tumor resection. Antigens of these TCRs are unknown. The source was lung tumor tissue, collected at surgery. These receptor sequences come from a female donor with early-stage non-small cell lung cancer.

This clonotype was recorded a few times. The chain is built from TRBV21-1 and TRBJ2-7; the table assigns TRBD2, which was not confirmed against the DNA. TRBV21-1 is classified as a pseudogene. The CDR3 contains 13 residues. CDR3 DNA: TGTGCCAGCAGCAAAGCGCTAGGGAGCGAGCAGTACTTC. This codes for CASSKALGSEQYF.

The V call is TRBV24-1, the J call TRBJ2-1; TRBD2 matches 10 bases. Germline V CDR1 and CDR2: KGHDR, SFDVKD. The CDR3 totals 18 residues. The V gene end was trimmed by 3 bases and the J gene end by 7 bases; junction bases not matched to a gene: 14. The CDR3 coding sequence is TGTGCCACCAGTGATGAGAAAGCGGGAGGGCCAAGAACGAATGAGCAGTTCTTC. It translates to CATSDEKAGGPRTNEQFF.

Only a few counts were recorded for this clonotype. The rearrangement links TRBV6-6 to TRBJ2-7; no clear D. Germline CDR1 is MNHNY and CDR2 is SVGAGI (reference sequence). V was clipped by 0 bases and J by 6 bases, with 3 bases between them. CDR3 size: 11 residues. The CDR3 DNA reads as TGTGCCAGCAGTTACTCGCGCGAGCAGTACTTC. This translates into CASSYSREQYF.